Listed below are T cell receptor beta chains from one sample, sequenced in a study of shared clonotypes between healthy human individuals. Assay: immunoSEQ multiplex PCR; the TCRdb copy retains only in-frame clones and omits some. The sample lists hundreds of thousands of clones; 73% were seen once. Input material: memory CD4+ T cells sorted from blood. These receptors were obtained from a woman aged 25-40 years in good health. Each CDR3 is given without its conserved first and last residue. Fields, in order: V gene, clone size, J gene, CDR3 protein. Size tells how often a clone was seen (once, few, many) or the class of an expanded clone, and some rows leave it out.

V: TRBV6-1
size: -
J: TRBJ1-1
CDR3: ATDRGDTEAF

V: TRBV29-1
size: -
J: TRBJ2-3
CDR3: SVGQETDTQY

V: TRBV5-1
size: many
J: TRBJ2-7
CDR3: ASSSPGRDEQY

V: TRBV18
size: -
J: TRBJ1-5
CDR3: ASSRNRPDSNQPQH

V: TRBV5-1
size: few
J: TRBJ1-1
CDR3: ASREQLGTGVTEAF

V: TRBV7-6
size: -
J: TRBJ2-1
CDR3: ASRQTSGTYNEQF

V: TRBV5-1
size: -
J: TRBJ2-3
CDR3: ASSLAGLAREWADTQY

V: TRBV5-1
size: -
J: TRBJ2-1
CDR3: ASSRTTGLNEQF

V: TRBV27
size: few
J: TRBJ2-7
CDR3: ASSSISGSYEQY

V: TRBV28
size: -
J: TRBJ2-2
CDR3: ASLGQPNTGELF

V: TRBV19
size: -
J: TRBJ2-5
CDR3: ASSISGTGRETQY

V: TRBV10-3
size: -
J: TRBJ1-1
CDR3: AISPEGGRDTEAF

V: TRBV25-1
size: -
J: TRBJ2-1
CDR3: ASSETTGSHNEQF

V: TRBV28
size: -
J: TRBJ1-4
CDR3: ASRSGGGGNEKLF

V: TRBV29-1
size: -
J: TRBJ1-3
CDR3: SVEGTGRRDYSGNTIY

V: TRBV15
size: -
J: TRBJ2-5
CDR3: ATSRGSLAGVSETQY

V: TRBV28
size: -
J: TRBJ1-3
CDR3: ASSFQGARGNTIY

V: TRBV10-3
size: -
J: TRBJ2-3
CDR3: AISGGGRTDTQY

V: TRBV5-1
size: -
J: TRBJ2-2
CDR3: ASSDRAGTGELF

V: TRBV4-2
size: -
J: TRBJ2-1
CDR3: ASSQEKASGNQNEQF

V: TRBV7-3
size: few
J: TRBJ1-2
CDR3: ASSPGGMRDYGYT

V: TRBV15
size: -
J: TRBJ2-5
CDR3: ATREELAGVETQY